This TCR beta chain came from a study of cytomegalovirus exposure and HLA in healthy donors. Per the germline V gene, CDR1 is MNHEY and CDR2 is SMNVEV (reference sequence). The germline V and J ends were trimmed by 1 base and 2 bases, with 6 bases remaining between them. The CDR3 is made up of 14 amino acids. Profiling relied on immunoSEQ multiplex PCR, and the TCRdb table lists in-frame clones only, not all of them. The sample carries a few hundred thousand clones, nearly 90% recorded once. This chain joins TRBV27 and TRBJ1-5; D ambiguous. The material sequenced was PBMCs. The receptor was isolated from a woman under 30 in good health and CMV-seronegative. CDR3 protein: CASSLFRGNQPQHF. The CDR3 bases are TGTGCCAGCAGTTTATTCCGGGGCAATCAGCCCCAGCATTTT.